This record covers a single T cell receptor (beta chain). Its specificity is not known. TCRdb called the 5' RACE reads again in MiXCR, with one record for every CDR3 protein. The data hold 75,000 to 95,000 distinct CDR3 sequences, with roughly 16% observed a single time. V was trimmed by 0 bases and J by 7 bases, leaving 3 bases between them. Germline CDR1 LGHDT, CDR2 YNNKEL (reference sequence). The CDR3 has 11 amino acids. This sample stems from a study of T-cell memory formation after mild COVID-19. Study-level findings and limits: The study detected some responding clones in pre-infection memory, suggesting cross-reactive memory joined. CD4/CD8 balance characterized clones contracting day 15 to 85, and CD4+ skew characterized later expanders. CM and EM subsets held most contracting CD4+ clones; EMRA held CD8+ ones.

The sample consisted of PBMCs or a T cell subset sorted from them (not recorded which). The sequence came from a young man who had mild COVID-19 (a few samples of this study predate the infection). Cell type and time point are not known. V gene TRBV3-1 combines with J gene TRBJ2-5; D gene uncertain. CDR3 loop: CASSQERTQYF. The CDR3 bases are TGTGCCAGCAGCCAAGAGCGGACCCAGTACTTC.